Presented here are 10 T cell receptor beta chains from one specimen sequenced in a study of technical replicates of blood from several donors (dated by TCRdb to the late 2010s). Libraries were constructed by the immunoSEQ multiplex PCR assay. Entries here come from immuneACCESS through TCRdb and include only in-frame sequences with V and J called. Some clones fail to appear in such tables; in the studies checked, an unresolved V gene covers under half of the shortfall, and the cause of the remainder is unknown. The sample data list around 80,000 clones, and roughly 90% of these were observed just once. Under 0.5% of the sample rests with the top ten. The specimen sequenced was T cells isolated from PBMCs. All receptors derive from a human donor in good health.

The chain is built from TRBV7-8 and TRBJ2-7, with D possibly matching TRBD2 (5 bases). Germline CDR1 reads SGHVS; CDR2 reads FQNEAQ. The V end was cut by 4 bases, the J end by 2 bases, with 12 bases between. The CDR3 is 14 amino acids. CDR3 bases: TGTGCCAGCAGCTCACGGACTGCCCCCTACGAGCAGTACTTC. Residues: CASSSRTAPYEQYF. The whole variable domain, filled in from reference TRBV7-8 and TRBJ2-7, reads GAGVSQSPRYKVAKRGQDVALRCDPISGHVSLFWYQQALGQGPEFLTYFQNEAQLDKSGLPSDRFFAERPEGSVSTLKIQRTQQEDSAVYLCASSSRTAPYEQYFGPGTRLTVT.

This chain links TRBV19 with TRBJ1-2, with D hard to call. Germline V lookup: CDR1 LNHDA, CDR2 SQIVND (reference sequence). Trimming took 7 bases from V and 0 from J, leaving 24 bases between them. The CDR3 has 18 amino acids. In nucleotides, the CDR3 is TGTGCCAGTACCTTTTCAACTTCGCGGGAAACAGCTAACTATGGCTACACCTTC. It yields the protein CASTFSTSRETANYGYTF.

The rearrangement joins TRBV11-1 to TRBJ2-1; the match to TRBD2 covers 7 bases. With V trimmed by 5 bases and J by 4 bases, 14 bases remained unmatched. The V gene's germline CDR1 is SGHAT and CDR2 FQDESV (reference sequence). This CDR3 has 17 amino acids. The CDR3 DNA sequence: TGTGCCAGCAGCCTGAATCGAGCGGGAAATCTGTACAATGAGCAGTTCTTC. Protein: CASSLNRAGNLYNEQFF. Together with reference TRBV11-1 and TRBJ2-1, the CDR3 gives the full variable domain: EAEVAQSPRYKITEKSQAVAFWCDPISGHATLYWYRQILGQGPELLVQFQDESVVDDSQLPKDRFSAERLKGVDSTLKIQPAELGDSAMYLCASSLNRAGNLYNEQFFGPGTRLTVL.

The V and J genes are TRBV7-2 and TRBJ2-3; maybe TRBD2 (5 bases). The CDR3 totals 17 residues. V was trimmed by 5 bases and J by 8 bases, leaving 26 bases between them. CDR1 and CDR2 from the germline V gene are SGHTA and FQGNSA. The CDR3 spells CASSPPLFAGKPGTQYF. For the CDR3, the DNA is TGTGCCAGCAGCCCCCCCCTTTTCGCGGGTAAGCCGGGTACGCAGTATTTT.

This chain connects TRBV4-1 to TRBJ2-1, with a weak D call TRBD1 (5 bases). In germline, CDR1 is MGHRA, CDR2 YSYEKL. This CDR3 comprises 13 residues. V lost 8 bases and J 8 bases, leaving 16 bases between the germline ends. The CDR3 reads CASRIVGRDEQFF. CDR3 DNA: TGCGCCAGCCGTATAGTGGGCAGGGATGAGCAGTTCTTC.

The chain couples TRBV6-5 to TRBJ1-1; maybe TRBD1 (5 bases). The length of the CDR3 is 13 residues. Per germline, CDR1 MNHEY and CDR2 SVGAGI. The V end lost 6 bases, the J end lost 1 base, and 9 bases lay between the germline ends. The CDR3 bases are TGTGCCAGCAGAAGACAGCCGAACACTGAAGCTTTCTTT. Protein sequence: CASRRQPNTEAFF.

The gene calls are TRBV28 and TRBJ2-1; D remains unclear. V dropped 4 bases and J dropped 10 bases, with 8 bases sitting between them. The CDR3 totals 11 residues. From germline, CDR1 is MDHEN and CDR2 SYDVKM. The CDR3 sequence is CASSWPEEQFF. CDR3 DNA: TGTGCCAGCAGTTGGCCTGAAGAGCAGTTCTTC.

This clone was counted only a few times. This chain joins TRBV7-9 and TRBJ1-1, with unresolved D. V was shortened by 5 bases and J by 4 bases, with 20 bases between the two germline ends. CDR1 is SEHNR and CDR2 is FQNEAQ in the germline V gene (reference sequence). The length of the CDR3 is 16 residues. CDR3 protein: CASSPGGRRGGTEAFF. CDR3 bases: TGTGCCAGCAGCCCAGGAGGACGAAGAGGTGGCACTGAAGCTTTCTTT.

The rearrangement joins TRBV4-3 to TRBJ2-2; 11 nucleotides line up with TRBD2. CDR3 size: 14 residues. Germline CDR1 is LGHNA and CDR2 is YSLEER. The V gene end was trimmed by 6 bases and the J gene end by 7 bases; junction bases not matched to a gene: 4. Here the CDR3 reads CASRGLAGNGELFF. The CDR3 coding sequence is TGCGCCAGCAGAGGACTAGCGGGCAACGGGGAGCTGTTTTTT.

This chain uses TRBV28 with TRBJ1-2; D is unresolved. V was clipped by 7 bases and J by 5 bases, with 14 bases between them. The length of the CDR3 is 13 residues. Per germline, CDR1 MDHEN and CDR2 SYDVKM. DNA for the CDR3: TGTGCCAGCACCCCAGGTAAAAGTTATGGCTACACCTTC. Translation: CASTPGKSYGYTF.